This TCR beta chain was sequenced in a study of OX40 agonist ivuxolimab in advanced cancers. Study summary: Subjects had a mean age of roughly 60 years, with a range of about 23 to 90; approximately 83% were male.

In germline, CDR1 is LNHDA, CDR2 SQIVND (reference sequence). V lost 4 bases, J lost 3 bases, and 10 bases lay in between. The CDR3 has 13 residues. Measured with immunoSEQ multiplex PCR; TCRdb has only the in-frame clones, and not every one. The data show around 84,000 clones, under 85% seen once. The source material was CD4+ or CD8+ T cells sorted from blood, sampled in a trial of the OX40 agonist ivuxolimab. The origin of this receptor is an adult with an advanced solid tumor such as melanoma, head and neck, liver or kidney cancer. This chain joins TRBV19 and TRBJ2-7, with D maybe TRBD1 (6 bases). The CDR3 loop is CASSSQDSYEQYF. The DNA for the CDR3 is TGTGCCAGTAGTAGCCAGGACAGCTACGAGCAGTACTTC.